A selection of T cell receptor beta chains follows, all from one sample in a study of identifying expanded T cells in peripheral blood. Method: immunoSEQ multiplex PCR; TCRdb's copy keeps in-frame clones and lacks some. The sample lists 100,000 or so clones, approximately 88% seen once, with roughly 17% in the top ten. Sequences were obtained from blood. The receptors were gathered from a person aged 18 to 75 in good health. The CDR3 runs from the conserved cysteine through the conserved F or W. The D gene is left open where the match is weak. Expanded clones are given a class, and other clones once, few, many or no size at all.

CDR3nt: TGTGCCAGCACCAATCTAGGGCGGGGTACAGGGACCCAGTACTTC
CDR3aa: CASTNLGRGTGTQYF
v_gene: TRBV11-1
d_gene: -
abundance: -
j_gene: TRBJ2-5

CDR3nt: TGTGCCAGCAGCCATGGGACTGCCAGTTGGCCCCAGCATTTT
CDR3aa: CASSHGTASWPQHF
v_gene: TRBV7-9
d_gene: -
abundance: -
j_gene: TRBJ1-5

CDR3nt: TGTGCCAGCAGCTTTACGACAGCGGGCACCGGGGAGCTGTTTTTT
CDR3aa: CASSFTTAGTGELFF
v_gene: TRBV7-8
d_gene: -
abundance: -
j_gene: TRBJ2-2

CDR3nt: TGCAGTGCTACAGGCGATGGCTACACCTTC
CDR3aa: CSATGDGYTF
v_gene: TRBV20-1
d_gene: -
abundance: -
j_gene: TRBJ1-2

CDR3nt: TGTGCCAGCAGTTCCCGACCTGAAGCTTTCTTT
CDR3aa: CASSSRPEAFF
v_gene: TRBV28
d_gene: -
abundance: few
j_gene: TRBJ1-1

CDR3nt: TGTGCCAGCAGCTTAACAGTTACTTACAATGAGCAGTTCTTC
CDR3aa: CASSLTVTYNEQFF
v_gene: TRBV7-9
d_gene: -
abundance: -
j_gene: TRBJ2-1

CDR3nt: TGTGCCTGGAGTGTAGGGGCAGGCCATGAGACCCAGTACTTC
CDR3aa: CAWSVGAGHETQYF
v_gene: TRBV30
d_gene: -
abundance: -
j_gene: TRBJ2-5

CDR3nt: TGTGCCATCAGTGGGACTAGCGGTTACAATGAGCAGTTCTTC
CDR3aa: CAISGTSGYNEQFF
v_gene: TRBV10-3
d_gene: TRBD2
abundance: -
j_gene: TRBJ2-1

CDR3nt: TGTGCCACCAGCCTTCGGGAAAATTCACCCCTCCACTTT
CDR3aa: CATSLRENSPLHF
v_gene: TRBV15
d_gene: -
abundance: -
j_gene: TRBJ1-6

CDR3nt: TGCGCCAGCAGCCAAGATGGAGGACCTAACTATGGCTACACCTTC
CDR3aa: CASSQDGGPNYGYTF
v_gene: TRBV4-1
d_gene: -
abundance: -
j_gene: TRBJ1-2